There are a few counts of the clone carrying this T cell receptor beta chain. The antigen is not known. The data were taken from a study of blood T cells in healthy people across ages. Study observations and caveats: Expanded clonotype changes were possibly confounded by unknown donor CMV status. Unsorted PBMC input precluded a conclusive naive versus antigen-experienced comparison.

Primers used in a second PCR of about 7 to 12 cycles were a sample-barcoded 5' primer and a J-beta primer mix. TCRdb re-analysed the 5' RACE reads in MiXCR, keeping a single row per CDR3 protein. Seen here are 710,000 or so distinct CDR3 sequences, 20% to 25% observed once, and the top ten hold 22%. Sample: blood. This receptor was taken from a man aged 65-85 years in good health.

The CDR3 region is CASRPLAEYSYEQYF. In nucleotides, the CDR3 is TGTGCCAGCAGACCACTAGCGGAGTACTCCTACGAGCAGTACTTC. The chain uses TRBV6-2 or TRBV6-3 and TRBJ2-7, with 8 bases lining up with TRBD2. Germline trimming cut 6 bases from V and 0 bases from J; bases unmatched to any gene: 7. The V gene's germline CDR1 is MNHEY and CDR2 SVGEGT. The CDR3 has 15 amino acids.